This TCR beta chain was sequenced for a study of CD8 T cells in Susac syndrome. The sample holds one count of this clonotype. Sequence at one end of the junction differs from germline and may be a read error. This CDR3 is built from 16 residues. Per germline, CDR1 MNHEY and CDR2 SVGAGI. Random hexamers were used to reverse transcribe an amount of roughly 0.5 to 1 ug RNA. A multiplex approach, immunoSEQ multiplex PCR, amplified TCR beta CDR3 across 54 Vbeta and 13 Jbeta. MiXCR was run by TCRdb on the immunoSEQ multiplex PCR reads, yielding one entry per CDR3 protein. The table has about 130,000 distinct CDR3 sequences, around 96% seen once.

This receptor was obtained from a human donor in good health. The specimen sequenced was CD4+ T cells from PBMCs. V and J are TRBV6-5 and TRBJ2-1, with D perhaps matching TRBD1 or TRBD2 (5 bases each). In DNA, the CDR3 is TGTGCCAGCAGGTACTCCGGGACGAGTGGTCACAATGAGCAGTTCTTC. Translated: CASRYSGTSGHNEQFF.